A single sample gave rise to the 2 T cell receptor beta chains below, sequenced in a study of OX40 agonist ivuxolimab in advanced cancers. Some clones are missing from TCRdb's copy, which holds only in-frame ones; the method was immunoSEQ multiplex PCR. The data show 55,000 to 70,000 clones, about 88% seen once. This material consisted of CD4+ or CD8+ T cells sorted from blood, taken in a trial of the OX40 agonist ivuxolimab. The receptors here all came from an adult with an advanced solid tumor such as melanoma, head and neck, liver or kidney cancer.

The chain carries TRBV6-6 and TRBJ2-2; D is possibly TRBD1 (5 bases). Germline assignment: CDR1 MNHNY and CDR2 SVGAGI (reference sequence). The CDR3 spans 14 residues. The V gene lost 4 bases and the J gene lost 5 bases, with 11 bases spanning the gap. The CDR3 DNA sequence: TGTGCCAGCAGTTTTCTCCAGGGAACCGGGGAGCTGTTTTTT. Translation: CASSFLQGTGELFF.

V gene TRBV9 combines with J gene TRBJ2-2; possible D gene TRBD2, 6 bases. CDR1 SGDLS and CDR2 YYNGEE come from the germline V gene. Trimming shortened V by 2 bases and J by 7 bases, and 12 bases separated the two germline ends. The CDR3 runs to 14 residues. The CDR3 DNA reads TGTGCCAGCAGCGTCGTCTCCGGGAGCGGGGAGCTGTTTTTT. This encodes CASSVVSGSGELFF.